The clone carrying this TCR beta chain was counted at least ten times. What it binds is unknown. This entry belongs to a study of T-cell reconstitution after alpha-beta-depleted transplantation in children. Regarding the study as a whole: A year had passed since transplant, and T-cell counts and diversity by then came mostly from newly produced T cells. Alpha-beta T cells about two months after transplant reportedly derived from several hundred expanded graft clones. From surviving recipient T cells and thymic progenitors came the high day-60 TCRbeta diversity observed in some patients.

For TCRbeta, the library was prepared with unique molecular identifiers. TCRdb used MiXCR to reprocess the PCR reads, holding one entry per CDR3 protein. The sample holds hundreds of thousands of distinct CDR3 sequences, around a tenth seen once. Germline V lookup: CDR1 MNHEY, CDR2 SVGEGT. The V end was cut by 10 bases, the J end by 4 bases, with 9 bases between. There are 11 residues in the CDR3. The chain couples TRBV6-2 or TRBV6-3 to TRBJ2-3; a possible D gene is TRBD1 (5 bases). The origin of this receptor is a male patient aged 2-15 years who had a stem cell transplant for chronic granulomatous disease, so the T cells may come from the graft donor. Sequences were derived from peripheral blood, sampled 180 days after TCRalphabeta/CD19-depleted stem cell transplant. This CDR3 is CAIQGPDTQYF. For the CDR3, the DNA is TGTGCCATCCAGGGTCCAGATACGCAGTATTTT.